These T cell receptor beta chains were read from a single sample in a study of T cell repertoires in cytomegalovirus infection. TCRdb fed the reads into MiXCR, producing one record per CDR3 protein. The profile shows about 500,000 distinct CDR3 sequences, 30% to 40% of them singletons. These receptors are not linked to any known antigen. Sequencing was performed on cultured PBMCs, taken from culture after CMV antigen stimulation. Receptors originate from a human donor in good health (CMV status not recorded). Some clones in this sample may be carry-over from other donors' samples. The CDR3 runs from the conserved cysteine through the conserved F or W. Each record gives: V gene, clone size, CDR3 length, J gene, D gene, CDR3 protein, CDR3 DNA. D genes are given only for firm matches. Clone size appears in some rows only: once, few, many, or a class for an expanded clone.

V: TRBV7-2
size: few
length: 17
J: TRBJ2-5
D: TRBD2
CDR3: CASSPGTSGRAIGTQYF
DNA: TGTGCCAGCAGCCCTGGGACTAGCGGGAGGGCCATTGGGACCCAGTACTTC

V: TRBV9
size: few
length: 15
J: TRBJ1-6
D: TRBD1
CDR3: CASSDTGTGASPLHF
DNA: TGTGCCAGCAGCGACACCGGGACAGGGGCTTCACCCCTCCACTTT

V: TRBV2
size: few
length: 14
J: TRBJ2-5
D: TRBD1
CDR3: CASSNRDRKISQYF
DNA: TGTGCCAGCAGTAACCGGGACAGGAAAATTTCCCAGTACTTC

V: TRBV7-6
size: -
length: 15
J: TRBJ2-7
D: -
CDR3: CASSLGAQGTYEQYF
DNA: TGTGCCAGCAGCTTAGGGGCCCAGGGGACATACGAGCAGTACTTC

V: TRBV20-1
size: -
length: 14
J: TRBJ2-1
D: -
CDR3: CSAPTGLADFEQFF
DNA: TGCAGTGCCCCCACAGGGCTAGCGGACTTCGAGCAGTTCTTC

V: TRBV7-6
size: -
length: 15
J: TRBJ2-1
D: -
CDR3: CASSFGLMGRNEQFF
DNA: TGTGCCAGCAGCTTTGGACTAATGGGTCGCAATGAGCAGTTCTTC

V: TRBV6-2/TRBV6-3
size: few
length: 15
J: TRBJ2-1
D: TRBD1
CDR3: CASSYGQGTYNEQFF
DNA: TGTGCCAGCAGTTACGGACAGGGGACCTACAATGAGCAGTTCTTC

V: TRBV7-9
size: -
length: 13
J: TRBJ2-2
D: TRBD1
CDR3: CAYGQGDTGELFF
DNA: TGTGCCTACGGACAGGGAGACACCGGGGAGCTGTTTTTT

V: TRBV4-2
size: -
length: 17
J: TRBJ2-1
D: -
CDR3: CASSQDPGSSSYNEQFF
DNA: TGTGCCAGCAGCCAAGATCCGGGTTCCTCCTCCTACAATGAGCAGTTCTTC

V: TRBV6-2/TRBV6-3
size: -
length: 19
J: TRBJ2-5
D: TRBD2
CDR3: CASSYRVRLAGEIEETQYF
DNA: TGTGCCAGCAGTTACAGAGTAAGACTAGCGGGAGAAATTGAAGAGACCCAGTACTTC

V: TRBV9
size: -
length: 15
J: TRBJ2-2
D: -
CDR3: CASSVSGTNTGELFF
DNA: TGTGCCAGCAGCGTGAGCGGTACGAACACCGGGGAGCTGTTTTTT

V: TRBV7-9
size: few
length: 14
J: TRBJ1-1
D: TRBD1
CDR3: CASSWTGARTEAFF
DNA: TGTGCCAGCAGCTGGACAGGGGCGCGAACTGAAGCTTTCTTT

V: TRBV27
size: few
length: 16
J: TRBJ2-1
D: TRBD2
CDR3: CASSQLAGGPINEQFF
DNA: TGTGCCAGCAGTCAATTAGCGGGAGGGCCTATTAATGAGCAGTTCTTC

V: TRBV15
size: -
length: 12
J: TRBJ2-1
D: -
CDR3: CATSRNYNEQFF
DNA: TGTGCCACCAGCAGAAACTACAATGAGCAGTTCTTC

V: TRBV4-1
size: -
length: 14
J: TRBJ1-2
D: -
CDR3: CASSQEEGFYGYTF
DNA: TGCGCCAGCAGCCAAGAGGAGGGGTTCTATGGCTACACCTTC

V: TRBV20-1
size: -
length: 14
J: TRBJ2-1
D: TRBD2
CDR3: CSARDLGGSYEQFF
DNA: TGCAGTGCTAGAGATTTGGGCGGGAGCTATGAGCAGTTCTTC

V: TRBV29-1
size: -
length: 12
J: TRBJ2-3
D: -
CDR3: CSVGWGTDTQYF
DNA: TGCAGCGTTGGGTGGGGCACAGATACGCAGTATTTT

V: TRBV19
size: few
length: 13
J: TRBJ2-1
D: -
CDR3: CASIPSRGNEQFF
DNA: TGTGCCAGTATCCCATCCCGGGGCAATGAGCAGTTCTTC

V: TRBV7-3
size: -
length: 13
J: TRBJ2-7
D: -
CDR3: CASSLFQADEQYF
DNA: TGTGCCAGCAGCTTATTCCAGGCGGACGAGCAGTACTTC

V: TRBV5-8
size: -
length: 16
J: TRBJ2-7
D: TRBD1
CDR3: CASSQPTGGAENEQYF
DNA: TGTGCCAGCAGCCAACCCACAGGGGGCGCAGAAAACGAGCAGTACTTC

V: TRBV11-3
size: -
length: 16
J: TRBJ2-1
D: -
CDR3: CASSFRPRGAYNEQFF
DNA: TGTGCCAGCAGCTTCCGGCCTCGAGGCGCATACAATGAGCAGTTCTTC

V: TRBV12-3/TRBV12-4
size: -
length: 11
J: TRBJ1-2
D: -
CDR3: CASSQSGGYTF
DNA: TGTGCCAGCAGCCAGTCTGGGGGCTACACCTTC

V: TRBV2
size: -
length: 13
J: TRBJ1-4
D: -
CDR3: CASSDRGGEKLFF
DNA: TGTGCCAGCAGTGACAGGGGAGGTGAAAAACTGTTTTTT

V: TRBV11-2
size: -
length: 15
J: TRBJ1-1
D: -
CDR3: CASSFEWGANTEAFF
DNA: TGTGCCAGCAGCTTTGAATGGGGGGCGAACACTGAAGCTTTCTTT

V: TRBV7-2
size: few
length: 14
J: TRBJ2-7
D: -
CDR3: CASSPTWTPYEQYF
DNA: TGTGCCAGCAGCCCTACATGGACACCCTACGAGCAGTACTTC

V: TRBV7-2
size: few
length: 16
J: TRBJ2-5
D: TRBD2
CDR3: CASSLTGGSLQETQYF
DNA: TGTGCCAGCAGCTTAACGGGCGGGAGCCTCCAAGAGACCCAGTACTTC

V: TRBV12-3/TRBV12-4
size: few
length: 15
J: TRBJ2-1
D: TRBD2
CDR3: CASSFFQREGDEQFF
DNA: TGTGCCAGCAGTTTCTTCCAGCGGGAGGGGGATGAGCAGTTCTTC

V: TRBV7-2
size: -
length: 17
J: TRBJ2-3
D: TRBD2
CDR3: CASSPGGTSGRPDTQYF
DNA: TGTGCCAGCAGCCCGGGGGGGACTAGCGGGAGGCCAGATACGCAGTATTTT

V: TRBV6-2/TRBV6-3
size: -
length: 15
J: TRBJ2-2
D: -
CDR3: CASSFRGGDTGELFF
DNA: TGTGCCAGCAGTTTCAGGGGAGGCGACACCGGGGAGCTGTTTTTT

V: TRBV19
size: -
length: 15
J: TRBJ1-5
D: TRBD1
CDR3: CASNYQGQSYQPQHF
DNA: TGTGCCAGTAACTACCAGGGACAGTCCTATCAGCCCCAGCATTTT

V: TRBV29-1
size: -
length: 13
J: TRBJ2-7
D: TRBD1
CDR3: CSVARQGASEQYF
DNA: TGCAGCGTTGCTCGGCAGGGGGCCTCCGAGCAGTACTTC

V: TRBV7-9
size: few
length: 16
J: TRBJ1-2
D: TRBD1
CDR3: CASSLGGAGGNYGYTF
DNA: TGTGCCAGCAGCTTAGGAGGGGCAGGGGGAAACTATGGCTACACCTTC

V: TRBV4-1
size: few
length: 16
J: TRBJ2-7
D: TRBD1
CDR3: CASSQGQGTEWREQYF
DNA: TGCGCCAGCAGCCAAGGCCAAGGGACAGAGTGGCGGGAGCAGTACTTC

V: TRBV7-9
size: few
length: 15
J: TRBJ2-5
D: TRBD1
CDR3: CASSSEQGKRETQYF
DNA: TGTGCCAGCAGCTCTGAACAGGGGAAAAGAGAGACCCAGTACTTC

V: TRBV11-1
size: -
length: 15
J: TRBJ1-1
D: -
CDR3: CASKLGPTGLNEAFF
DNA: TGTGCCAGCAAATTAGGGCCCACAGGGTTGAACGAAGCTTTCTTT

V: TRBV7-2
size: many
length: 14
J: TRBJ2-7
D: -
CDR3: CASSSNLGGYEQYF
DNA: TGTGCCAGCAGCTCTAACCTGGGCGGGTACGAGCAGTACTTC

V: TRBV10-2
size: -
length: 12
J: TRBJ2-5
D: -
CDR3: CASSVGAKTQYF
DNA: TGCGCCAGCAGTGTGGGGGCGAAGACCCAGTACTTC

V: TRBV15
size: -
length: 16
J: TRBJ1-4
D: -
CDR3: CATSRDLQATNEKLFF
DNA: TGTGCCACCAGCAGAGATCTGCAGGCAACTAATGAAAAACTGTTTTTT

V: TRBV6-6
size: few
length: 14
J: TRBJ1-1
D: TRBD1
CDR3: CASSHGTGNTGPFF
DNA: TGTGCCAGCAGTCACGGGACAGGGAACACCGGACCTTTCTTT

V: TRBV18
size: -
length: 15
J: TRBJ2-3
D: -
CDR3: CASSPIRASTDTQYF
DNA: TGTGCCAGCTCACCAATCAGGGCTAGCACAGATACGCAGTATTTT

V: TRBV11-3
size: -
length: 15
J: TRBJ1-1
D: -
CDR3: CASSTNRYMNTEAFF
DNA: TGTGCCAGCAGCACGAACAGGTACATGAACACTGAAGCTTTCTTT

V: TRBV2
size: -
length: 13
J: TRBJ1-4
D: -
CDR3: CASREGINEKLFF
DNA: TGTGCCAGCAGGGAGGGGATTAATGAAAAACTGTTTTTT

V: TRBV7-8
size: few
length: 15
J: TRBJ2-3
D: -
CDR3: CASSNGRGPEDTQYF
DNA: TGTGCCAGCAGCAACGGGCGAGGGCCCGAAGATACGCAGTATTTT

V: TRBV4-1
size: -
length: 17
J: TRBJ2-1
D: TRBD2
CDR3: CASSQESRLAGVNEQFF
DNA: TGCGCCAGCAGCCAAGAATCTAGACTAGCGGGAGTAAATGAGCAGTTCTTC

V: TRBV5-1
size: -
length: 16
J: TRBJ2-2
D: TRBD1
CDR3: CASSSDRGPNTGELFF
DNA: TGCGCCAGCAGCTCGGACAGGGGCCCGAACACCGGGGAGCTGTTTTTT

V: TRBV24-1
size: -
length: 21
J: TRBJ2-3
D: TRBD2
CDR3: CATSDLAGASSGRASTDTQYF
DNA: TGTGCCACCAGTGATTTGGCGGGTGCTTCGAGCGGGAGAGCTTCCACAGATACGCAGTATTTT

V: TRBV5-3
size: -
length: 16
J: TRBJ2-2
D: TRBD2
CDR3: CASSFGLAGADGELFF
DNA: TGTGCCAGCAGCTTCGGACTAGCGGGAGCGGACGGGGAGCTGTTTTTT

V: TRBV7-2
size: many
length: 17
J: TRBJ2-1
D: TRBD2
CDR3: CASSLVVLAGGFQEQFF
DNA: TGTGCCAGCAGCTTAGTTGTCCTAGCGGGAGGGTTTCAGGAGCAGTTCTTC

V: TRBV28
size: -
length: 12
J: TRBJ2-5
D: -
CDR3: CASSLGTTDQYF
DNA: TGTGCCAGCAGTTTAGGGACGACGGACCAGTACTTC

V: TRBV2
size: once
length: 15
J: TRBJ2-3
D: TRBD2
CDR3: CASRDSGRAIHTQYF
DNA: TGTGCCAGCAGAGATAGCGGGAGGGCCATCCATACGCAGTATTTT

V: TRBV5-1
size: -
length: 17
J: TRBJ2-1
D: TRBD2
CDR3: CASSFNPASGVYNEQFF
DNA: TGCGCCAGCAGCTTTAACCCGGCTAGCGGGGTCTACAATGAGCAGTTCTTC

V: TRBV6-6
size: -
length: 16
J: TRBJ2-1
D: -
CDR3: CASSYSGGPTYNEQFF
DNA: TGTGCCAGCAGTTACTCGGGCGGGCCCACATACAATGAGCAGTTCTTC

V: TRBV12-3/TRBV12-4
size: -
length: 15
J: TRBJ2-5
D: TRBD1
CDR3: CASSLTGAGAQTQYF
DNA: TGTGCCAGCAGCTTGACAGGGGCCGGGGCGCAGACCCAGTACTTC

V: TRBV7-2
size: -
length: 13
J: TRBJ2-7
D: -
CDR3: CASSLGSGNEQYF
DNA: TGTGCCAGCAGCTTAGGGTCAGGTAACGAGCAGTACTTC

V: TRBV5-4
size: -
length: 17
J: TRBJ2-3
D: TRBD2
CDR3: CASSLAVLAGSTDTQYF
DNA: TGTGCCAGCAGCTTGGCCGTTCTAGCGGGGAGCACAGATACGCAGTATTTT